This entry concerns a single TCR beta chain. This sample is drawn from a study of T-cell reconstitution after alpha-beta-depleted transplantation in children. The library targeted TCRbeta and was prepared with unique molecular identifiers. A single record per CDR3 protein comes from TCRdb applying MiXCR to the PCR reads. In the table there are around 400,000 distinct CDR3 sequences, about a tenth of which are singletons. Trimming shortened V by 6 bases and J by 3 bases, and 10 bases separated the two germline ends. Germline assignment: CDR1 SGHTA and CDR2 FQGNSA. The CDR3 extends over 13 amino acids. The J gene is TRBJ2-3, the V gene TRBV7-2, with D perhaps matching TRBD1 (5 bases). The receptor's source is a human donor who donated a stem cell graft to a child with acute myeloid leukemia. Sequencing was performed on PBMCs from the stem cell graft donor, taken from the stem cell graft. CDR3 region: CASRIAGTDTQYF. As DNA, the CDR3 is TGTGCCAGCAGAATAGCAGGGACAGATACGCAGTATTTT.